This T cell receptor beta chain derives from a study of T cells in Graves' hyperthyroidism and ophthalmopathy. Investigators excluded patients with uncontrolled infection, other autoimmune disease, pregnancy or lactation. Diagnosis rested on symptoms, serum thyroxine and TRAb, thyroid ultrasound, and orbital computed tomography. Between the trimmed V and J ends, which lost 0 bases and 0 bases, there was a span of 7 bases. From germline, CDR1 is SGHRS and CDR2 YFSETQ. CDR3 length: 14 amino acids. This clonotype has ten or more counts. Its antigen is currently unknown. Using RNA transcripts as the source, TCR beta CDR3 regions were amplified. First-round RT-PCR targeting the TCR CDR3 was performed with the HTBI primer set. Via MiXCR, TCRdb re-called the multiplex PCR reads, giving one row per CDR3 protein. The sample yields 450,000 to 700,000 distinct CDR3 sequences, about 45% seen once. The study, taken as a whole, reports: The blood repertoire included most of the expanded thyroid clonotypes above 0.001.

The chain recombines TRBV5-1 with TRBJ2-7, with D possibly TRBD2 on 5 matching bases. Sequenced input: peripheral blood or thyroid tissue (not recorded which). This sequence was found in an adult woman with Graves' disease, either hyperthyroidism or ophthalmopathy (not recorded which). CDR3 DNA: TGCGCCAGCAGCTTGGTTACTAGCTCCTACGAGCAGTACTTC. Its translation is CASSLVTSSYEQYF.